This entry describes one T cell receptor beta chain. The CDR3 contains 13 residues. The ends lost 5 bases at V and 7 bases at J; junction bases unmatched: 7. CDR1 is SNHLY and CDR2 is FYNNEI in the germline V gene. The time point denotes: baseline, week 1 (first vaccination visit). Described treatment: pre-vaccination baseline after standard-of-care therapy. Generated by immunoSEQ multiplex PCR, the TCRdb table keeps only in-frame clones and is missing some. The data hold 85,000 to 100,000 clones, with roughly 78% observed a single time. This specimen comes from a study of a mutant IDH1 vaccine in newly diagnosed glioma.

This TCR derives from a man aged 35-49 years with glioma. The sequenced sample was PBMCs, obtained from a glioma patient treated with radiotherapy, temozolomide or both. The chain uses TRBV2 and TRBJ1-2, with 7 bases lining up with TRBD1. CDR3: CASSFKTGPGYTF. In DNA, the CDR3 is TGTGCCAGCAGTTTCAAGACAGGGCCTGGCTACACCTTC.